Below, one T cell receptor (beta chain) is given with its context. This clonotype has just a few counts. This receptor's antigen is unknown. Base qualities are not at hand, and no much larger clone is one base apart. The data derive from a study of T-cell reconstitution after alpha-beta-depleted transplantation in children (dated by TCRdb to between 2015 and 2016). General notes on the study: The study quantitatively tracked T-cell immune reconstitution after TCRalphabeta/CD19-depleted allogeneic hematopoietic cell transplantation in children using TCR repertoire profiling.

Library preparation employed PCR. TCRdb names Illumina HiSeq 2500 as the instrument used. TCR libraries were prepared with molecular barcoding, using unique molecular identifiers to normalize TCRbeta repertoire quantification. The public sequencing data were trimmed at Q25 with fastp and processed into clonotypes with MiXCR by TCRdb, which kept only in-frame beta chains. Entries are consolidated by CDR3 protein sequence, retaining the most common genes and DNA. The sample data list some 830,000 distinct CDR3 sequences, and 16% of these were observed just once. The top ten hold around 4.5% of the sample. Broad study findings and their caveats: Over the following months the frequencies of hyperexpanded clones went down, and after one year T-cell counts and TCRbeta diversity were mostly credited to newly produced T cells. The high TCRbeta diversity at day 60 in some patients was ascribed to recipient T cells and intrathymic progenitors that had survived conditioning. The apparently early alphabetaT-cell count recovery about two months after transplant was reportedly dependent on only several hundred rapidly expanded clones derived from non-depleted graft cells.

The treatment or condition label, as the study defines it: allogeneic hematopoietic cell transplantation with graft depleted of TCRalphabeta T cells and CD19 B cells. The children who served as transplant recipients had been given grafts of TCRalphabeta/CD19-depleted allogeneic hematopoietic cells. This clonotype was sampled from a male patient between 10 and 17 years old who had a stem cell transplant for acute lymphoblastic leukemia, so the T cells may come from the graft donor. Here the sequenced sample was PBMCs, mostly from graft donor cells, taken 360 days after TCRalphabeta/CD19-depleted stem cell transplant.

This receptor carries the CDR3 CASSLDGQSNTEAFF. The nucleotide sequence is given as TGCGCCAGCAGCTTGGATGGACAAAGTAACACTGAAGCTTTCTTT. The sequence links TRBV5-1 to TRBJ1-1; TRBD1 is a possible D gene, resting on 5 matching bases. From its cysteine to its phenylalanine, the CDR3 spans 15 amino acids. The retained sequence is limited to the CDR3, 45 bases, with the frame set at the first base. V is pared back by 0 bases and J by 2 bases, with 11 bases lying between the germline termini. Per the germline V gene, SGHRS is the CDR1 and YFSETQ is the CDR2. When the CDR3 is completed using the reference TRBV5-1 and TRBJ1-1 genes on either side, the full variable domain is KAGVTQTPRYLIKTRGQQVTLSCSPISGHRSVSWYQQTPGQGLQFLFEYFSETQRNKGNFPGRFSGRQFSNSRSEMNVSTLELGDSALYLCASSLDGQSNTEAFFGQGTRLTVV.